This T cell receptor (beta chain) emerged from a study of CD8 T cells in ankylosing spondylitis. Study-wide results and limits: Disease-linked clones displayed a CD8+ phenotype and appeared relatively rarely in peripheral blood. Roughly eight highly homologous variants made up a TCR beta motif that seemed to typify ankylosing spondylitis blood. From matched ankylosing spondylitis synovial fluid, disease-linked clones were reportedly recovered at significantly enriched levels.

With respect to this clonotype: Its antigen is undetermined.

It was by quantitative 5'-RACE with molecular barcodes that TCR beta libraries were made. A single record per CDR3 protein comes from TCRdb applying MiXCR to the 5' RACE reads. This sample carries approximately 400,000 distinct CDR3 sequences, more than 25% of them seen once, and the ten largest clones take roughly 0.9%. This receptor was identified in a male donor with ankylosing spondylitis. The specimen was blood, either unsorted or a sorted T cell fraction (not recorded which).

The CDR3, as DNA: TGTGCCAGCAGTACCCGTCCAGACCATGAGCAGTTCTTC. Translation: CASSTRPDHEQFF. J is TRBJ2-1 and V is TRBV2, with D unclear. V dropped 5 bases and J dropped 8 bases, with 13 bases sitting between them. The CDR3 length is 13 residues. Germline V lookup: CDR1 SNHLY, CDR2 FYNNEI.